This T cell receptor beta chain appears in the sequencing data of a study of shared T cell receptors in the human thymus. Clones were read by immunoSEQ multiplex PCR, and TCRdb kept only the in-frame ones, dropping some. The sample yields roughly 710,000 clones, 75% to 90% seen once. This CDR3 spans 15 amino acids. The germline gives CDR1 SGDLS, CDR2 YYNGEE. Trimming removed 0 bases at V and 1 base at J, with 9 bases between. Another study also made use of these data, one on human thymus T cells. That work adds: Thymus specimens were resections from corrective heart surgery. Repertoires sampled from thymus and blood appeared biased in V and J gene usage.

This clonotype was obtained from a girl in the first two years of life with a congenital heart defect. The sequencing sample was made of thymocytes. V and J are TRBV9 and TRBJ2-3; D is undetermined. The CDR3 loop is CASSVGHPGTDTQYF. CDR3 nucleotide sequence: TGTGCCAGCAGCGTAGGACACCCAGGCACAGATACGCAGTATTTT. Using reference TRBV9 and TRBJ2-3 for the parts outside the CDR3, the full variable domain is DSGVTQTPKHLITATGQRVTLRCSPRSGDLSVYWYQQSLDQGLQFLIQYYNGEERAKGNILERFSAQQFPDLHSELNLSSLELGDSALYFCASSVGHPGTDTQYFGPGTRLTVL.